The clone carrying this T cell receptor (beta chain) was counted at least ten times. Its antigen is undetermined. This entry comes from a study of T cells in Graves' hyperthyroidism and ophthalmopathy. Researchers amplified the TCR beta CDR3 regions from RNA transcripts. The primer set for the first-round RT-PCR of the TCR CDR3 was HTBI. Each CDR3 protein is one row after TCRdb ran MiXCR on the multiplex PCR reads. The sample records roughly 170,000 distinct CDR3 sequences, 17% being singletons. Trimming stripped 1 base from V and 7 bases from J, with 10 bases between. Germline values: CDR1 SEHNR, CDR2 FQNEAQ (reference sequence). This CDR3 is built from 14 residues. Study-wide results and limits: Researchers report that a 13 V-J model separated ophthalmopathy from stable hyperthyroidism.

The sample consisted of blood. This sequence was found in a woman in her 50s with Graves' hyperthyroidism. This chain joins TRBV7-9 and TRBJ1-4; no firm D call. DNA of the CDR3: TGTGCCAGCAGCTTAGAAAGCTGGAGTGAAAAACTGTTTTTT. It specifies CASSLESWSEKLFF.